Presented here are 32 T cell receptor beta chains from one specimen sequenced in a study of early T cells in non-severe SARS-CoV-2 infection. In TCRdb, the 5' RACE reads were re-called with MiXCR into one record per CDR3 protein. Here the sample spans 40,000 to 55,000 distinct CDR3 sequences, more than 6.5% being singletons. The source material was whole blood. All receptors come from an adult who was a healthcare worker with PCR-confirmed SARS-CoV-2 infection or an uninfected control (not recorded which).

The chain employs TRBV7-2 and TRBJ2-7; 8 bases agree with TRBD1. V dropped 5 bases and J dropped 6; count of bases not matched to a gene: 12. From germline, CDR1 is SGHTA and CDR2 FQGNSA. The CDR3 totals 15 residues. In DNA, the CDR3 is TGTGCCAGCAGCCCCCGGACAGGGAAGTGGAGCGAGCAGTACTTC. Encoded protein: CASSPRTGKWSEQYF.

V and J are TRBV7-2 and TRBJ2-2; no firm D call. V lost 5 bases to trimming and J lost 1 base, with 8 bases between them. The length of the CDR3 is 14 residues. CDR1 and CDR2 (germline): SGHTA, FQGNSA. CDR3: CASSRPRNTGELFF. As DNA, the CDR3 is TGTGCCAGCAGCCGCCCCAGGAACACCGGGGAGCTGTTTTTT.

This clonotype was detected many times. The chain employs TRBV2 and TRBJ2-5; possibly TRBD2 for D (6 bases). There are 15 residues in the CDR3. Per germline, CDR1 SNHLY and CDR2 FYNNEI. Trimming pared 3 bases from V and 2 bases from J, leaving 13 bases between. The CDR3 region is CASSDWGVQQETQYF. The CDR3 coding sequence is TGTGCCAGCAGTGATTGGGGGGTACAGCAAGAGACCCAGTACTTC. Looking up the rest from reference TRBV2 and TRBJ2-5 gives the full variable domain: EPEVTQTPSHQVTQMGQEVILRCVPISNHLYFYWYRQILGQKVEFLVSFYNNEISEKSEIFDDQFSVERPDGSNFTLKIRSTKLEDSAMYFCASSDWGVQQETQYFGPGTRLLVL.

In its sample, this clonotype was seen many times. The V call is TRBV5-1, the J call TRBJ2-1; 9 nucleotides agree with TRBD1. J gave up 6 bases and V 6 bases, and 7 bases lay outside the gene matches. CDR1 and CDR2 from the germline V gene are SGHRS and YFSETQ. This CDR3 spans 14 amino acids. CDR3 DNA: TGCGCCAGCAAATCCGGGACAGGGAGCAATGAGCAGTTCTTC. Protein product: CASKSGTGSNEQFF.

In this sample, this clonotype turned up many times. The chain links TRBV4-3 to TRBJ2-7; D may be TRBD1 or TRBD2 (5 bases each). V was trimmed by 1 base and J by 3 bases, leaving 16 bases between them. This CDR3 comprises 16 residues. The V gene's germline CDR1 is LGHNA and CDR2 YSLEER. CDR3 sequence reads: CASSQATGTSNYEQYF. As DNA, the CDR3 is TGCGCCAGCAGCCAAGCAACCGGGACGTCAAACTACGAGCAGTACTTC.

The chain employs TRBV7-9 and TRBJ1-1; D remains ambiguous. In germline, CDR1 is SEHNR, CDR2 FQNEAQ (reference sequence). The germline V and J ends were trimmed by 4 bases and 1 base, with 10 bases remaining between them. CDR3 size: 14 residues. The CDR3 spells CASSWKTGNTEAFF. Here the CDR3 DNA reads TGTGCCAGCAGCTGGAAGACGGGGAACACTGAAGCTTTCTTT.

This clonotype was detected only a few times. The V gene is TRBV19, the J gene TRBJ2-7, with 8 bases fitting TRBD1. Germline CDR1 and CDR2: LNHDA and SQIVND (reference sequence). J gave up 2 bases and V 7 bases, and 7 bases lay outside the gene matches. This CDR3 has 14 residues. The CDR3 coding sequence is TGTGCCAGTAATTCAGGGGGCCTGACCTACGAGCAGTACTTC. This gives the protein CASNSGGLTYEQYF.

The chain couples TRBV29-1 to TRBJ1-2; D unresolved. CDR3 length equals 11 residues. Trimming removed 7 bases at V and 5 bases at J, with 11 bases between. Germline loops: CDR1 SQVTM, CDR2 ANQGSEA. The CDR3 is CSAPALYGYTF. In DNA form, the CDR3 reads TGCAGCGCTCCTGCCCTATATGGCTACACCTTC.

V gene TRBV7-8 combines with J gene TRBJ2-5; D possibly corresponds to TRBD1 (6 bases). Germline lookup yields CDR1 SGHVS and CDR2 FQNEAQ. There are 18 residues in the CDR3. Trimming removed 2 bases at V and 1 base at J, with 20 bases between. CDR3 amino acids: CASSLRLWGQLGQETQYF. The CDR3 coding sequence is TGTGCCAGCAGCTTAAGGCTGTGGGGGCAGCTTGGCCAAGAGACCCAGTACTTC.

The V gene is TRBV6-5, the J gene TRBJ1-2; D ambiguous. V lost 0 bases and J lost 4, with 12 bases in between. The germline gives CDR1 MNHEY, CDR2 SVGAGI. The CDR3 consists of 15 residues. The CDR3 reads CASSYSGSDVYGYTF. For the CDR3, the DNA is TGTGCCAGCAGTTACTCGGGCAGTGACGTCTATGGCTACACCTTC.

J is TRBJ2-2 and V is TRBV7-2; D gene ambiguous. Deletions cut 5 bases from V and 5 bases from J, with 9 bases between. Germline V gene lookup returns CDR1 SGHTA and CDR2 FQGNSA. The CDR3 sequence is 13 residues long. CDR3 nucleotide sequence: TGTGCCAGCAGCCAAGGGATTACCGGGGAGCTGTTTTTT. It specifies CASSQGITGELFF.

This clonotype was found a few times. This chain uses TRBV7-8 with TRBJ1-1; 9 bases agree with TRBD1. Germline assignment: CDR1 SGHVS and CDR2 FQNEAQ. The CDR3 spans 14 residues. V trimming: 4 bases; J trimming: 8 bases; junction bases outside the gene matches: 8. CDR3 sequence: CASSSQTGGGEAFF. The CDR3, as DNA: TGTGCCAGCAGCTCCCAAACAGGGGGCGGAGAAGCTTTCTTT.

Comments on this clonotype: A much larger clone lies a single base off, so this may be a read error. The J gene is TRBJ2-3, the V gene TRBV5-1; TRBD1 might be the D (6 bases). Germline loops: CDR1 SGHRS, CDR2 YFSETQ. The CDR3 totals 15 residues. CDR3 nucleotide sequence: TGCGCCAGCAGCTTATGGCAGGGGCTGGCAGATACGCAGAATTTT. It yields the protein CASSLWQGLADTQNF. The variable domain in full, completed from reference TRBV5-1 and TRBJ2-3, reads KAGVTQTPRYLIKTRGQQVTLSCSPISGHRSVSWYQQTPGQGLQFLFEYFSETQRNKGNFPGRFSGRQFSNSRSEMNVSTLELGDSALYLCASSLWQGLADTQNFGPGTRLTVL.

This clonotype was recorded many times. This chain connects TRBV28 to TRBJ2-7; maybe TRBD2 (6 bases). The germline V and J ends were trimmed by 6 bases and 1 base, with 10 bases remaining between them. This CDR3 comprises 13 residues. From germline, CDR1 is MDHEN and CDR2 SYDVKM. This chain's CDR3 is CASRGGGSYEQYF. CDR3 nucleotides: TGTGCCAGCAGAGGAGGAGGGTCCTACGAGCAGTACTTC.

The chain uses TRBV20-1 and TRBJ1-1; no definite D call. Per germline, CDR1 DFQATT and CDR2 SNEGSKA (reference sequence). CDR3 length equals 14 residues. The germline V and J ends were trimmed by 6 bases and 4 bases, with 18 bases remaining between them. CDR3 coding DNA: TGCAGTGCCGTATTTTCTCGGAGTGGCACTGAAGCTTTCTTT. Translated: CSAVFSRSGTEAFF.

Ten or more counts support this clonotype. This sequence joins TRBV7-9 and TRBJ2-2, with D perhaps TRBD2 (7 bases). The germline gives CDR1 SEHNR, CDR2 FQNEAQ (reference sequence). Trimming removed 3 bases at V and 6 bases at J, with 17 bases between. This CDR3 is 16 amino acids long. Here the CDR3 reads CASSLGATSFPGELFF. As DNA, the CDR3 is TGTGCCAGCAGCTTGGGGGCGACTAGCTTCCCCGGGGAGCTGTTTTTT.

Only a few counts were recorded for this clonotype. The J gene is TRBJ2-3, the V gene TRBV29-1, with 8 bases that match TRBD1. Germline V CDR1 and CDR2: SQVTM, ANQGSEA. Trimming took 7 bases from V and 6 from J; bases not matched to a gene: 6. The CDR3 has 12 amino acids. The CDR3 sequence is CSGGQGGDTQYF. The CDR3 DNA reads as TGCAGCGGTGGACAGGGAGGCGATACGCAGTATTTT.

This rearrangement joins TRBV11-2 to TRBJ1-1; D might be TRBD1 (6 bases). In germline, CDR1 is SGHAT, CDR2 FQNNGV. The CDR3 is made up of 15 amino acids. The V gene lost 6 bases and the J gene lost 3 bases, with 17 bases spanning the gap. CDR3 nucleotides: TGTGCCAGCAGGCTTACAGGGAGGCCCGACACTGAAGCTTTCTTT. Translating gives CASRLTGRPDTEAFF.

The chain recombines TRBV10-3 with TRBJ1-1; TRBD1 matches at 8 bases. The germline CDR1 and CDR2 sequences are ENHRY and SYGVKD. This CDR3 is 13 amino acids long. Trimming cost V 11 bases and J 5 bases; bases outside gene matches: 10. This chain's CDR3 is CASRQGMGTEAFF. Here the CDR3 DNA reads TGTGCCTCTCGACAGGGGATGGGGACTGAAGCTTTCTTT.

This clonotype was detected many times. The chain combines TRBV29-1 with TRBJ1-2; 7 nucleotides agree with TRBD1. Looked up from germline, CDR1 is SQVTM and CDR2 is ANQGSEA. V shed 3 bases and J 3 bases; nucleotides not matched to a gene: 10. This CDR3 has 15 residues. CDR3 nucleotide sequence: TGCAGCGTTGATTCTCGTCGAACAGGGGACTATGGCTACACCTTC. It yields the protein CSVDSRRTGDYGYTF.

This clonotype was detected ten times or more. This chain uses TRBV6-5 with TRBJ2-1; TRBD2 aligns across 12 bases. The CDR3 consists of 15 residues. V trimming: 5 bases; J trimming: 7 bases; junction bases outside the gene matches: 6. The germline V gene has CDR1 MNHEY and CDR2 SVGAGI. The CDR3 reads CASSRTSGAQNEQFF. The CDR3 nucleotides are TGTGCCAGCAGTCGGACTAGCGGGGCCCAAAATGAGCAGTTCTTC.

This clonotype has ten or more counts. This chain links TRBV6-6 with TRBJ1-1; the D is unclear. Germline-derived CDR1 and CDR2 are MNHNY and SVGAGI (reference sequence). The CDR3 extends over 14 amino acids. V shed 4 bases and J shed 4 bases, with 13 bases lying between them. This chain's CDR3 is CASSSDGPGTEAFF. For the CDR3, the DNA is TGTGCCAGCAGTTCCGATGGCCCGGGCACTGAAGCTTTCTTT.

This clonotype was counted a few times. The chain combines TRBV6-6 with TRBJ2-3, with D tentatively TRBD1 (6 bases). Trimming cost V 6 bases and J 1 base, with 14 bases left between them. This CDR3 has 15 residues. Germline V CDR1 and CDR2: MNHNY, SVGAGI (reference sequence). The CDR3 DNA reads TGTGCCAGCAGATCCCCAGGGGAAGGCACAGATACGCAGTATTTT. This translates into CASRSPGEGTDTQYF.

This clonotype was counted many times. The chain has TRBV6-2 or TRBV6-3 and TRBJ2-5, with D perhaps TRBD2 (6 bases). V lost 8 bases and J lost 5, with 21 bases in between. The CDR3 loop spans 15 amino acids. Germline V gene data show CDR1 as MNHEY and CDR2 as SVGEGT. CDR3: CASSRGAGTDETQYF. DNA for the CDR3: TGTGCCAGCTCCCGAGGGGCGGGGACTGATGAGACCCAGTACTTC.

The rearrangement links TRBV7-2 to TRBJ2-3; possibly TRBD1 or TRBD2 for D (6 bases each). Germline V gives CDR1 SGHTA, CDR2 FQGNSA. V lost 5 bases and J 5 bases, leaving 17 bases between the germline ends. The CDR3 is 15 residues long. CDR3 residues: CASSLRGAAGDTQYF. The CDR3 bases are TGTGCCAGCAGCCTGAGGGGGGCGGCTGGAGATACGCAGTATTTT.

In this sample, this clonotype turned up a few times. J is TRBJ2-3 and V is TRBV4-2; 8 nucleotides match TRBD2. After removal of 8 bases from V and 0 bases from J, the junction contained 7 bases not matched to a gene. Germline V CDR1 and CDR2: LGHNA, YNFKEQ. This CDR3 spans 15 amino acids. This CDR3 is CASGKAGVSTDTQYF. CDR3 in DNA: TGTGCCAGCGGAAAAGCGGGGGTTAGCACAGATACGCAGTATTTT.

V is TRBV9 and J is TRBJ2-7, with 7 bases aligning to TRBD1. Germline loops: CDR1 SGDLS, CDR2 YYNGEE. The CDR3 is made up of 15 amino acids. With 3 bases clipped from V and 1 base from J, the junction kept 7 bases outside the gene matches. CDR3 region: CASSEGTDMSYEQYF. For the CDR3, the DNA is TGTGCCAGCAGCGAGGGGACAGACATGTCCTACGAGCAGTACTTC. The entire variable domain, with the rest obtained from reference TRBV9 and TRBJ2-7, is as follows: DSGVTQTPKHLITATGQRVTLRCSPRSGDLSVYWYQQSLDQGLQFLIQYYNGEERAKGNILERFSAQQFPDLHSELNLSSLELGDSALYFCASSEGTDMSYEQYFGPGTRLTVT.

The V call is TRBV19, the J call TRBJ2-1, with D perhaps matching TRBD2 (7 bases). This CDR3 comprises 16 residues. Per germline, CDR1 LNHDA and CDR2 SQIVND (reference sequence). Trimming pared 5 bases from V and 8 bases from J, leaving 22 bases between. This CDR3 is CASSSLAAGAVDEQFF. CDR3 sequence (DNA): TGTGCCAGTAGTTCTCTAGCCGCGGGGGCCGTGGATGAGCAGTTCTTC. The entire variable domain, with the rest obtained from reference TRBV19 and TRBJ2-1, is as follows: DGGITQSPKYLFRKEGQNVTLSCEQNLNHDAMYWYRQDPGQGLRLIYYSQIVNDFQKGDIAEGYSVSREKKESFPLTVTSAQKNPTAFYLCASSSLAAGAVDEQFFGPGTRLTVL.

This clonotype has ten or more counts. This rearrangement joins TRBV20-1 to TRBJ1-2, with 7 bases aligning to TRBD1. Germline CDR1 reads DFQATT; CDR2 reads SNEGSKA (reference sequence). The CDR3 has 12 residues. The V segment lost 7 bases and the J segment 4 bases; nucleotides outside the gene matches: 6. CDR3 region: CSGTGQLYGYTF. The CDR3 DNA reads TGCAGTGGTACGGGACAGCTCTATGGCTACACCTTC.

This clonotype was picked up many times. The chain employs TRBV28 and TRBJ1-6; D is undetermined. V lost 5 bases, J lost 6 bases, and 23 bases lay in between. The germline V gene encodes CDR1 MDHEN and CDR2 SYDVKM. This CDR3 is built from 18 residues. DNA of the CDR3: TGTGCCAGCAGTCCATCCTCTCCGGAATGGTTGGCTAATTCACCCCTCCACTTT. It codes for CASSPSSPEWLANSPLHF.

This clonotype was observed many times. This chain uses TRBV10-3 with TRBJ2-3; D possibly corresponds to TRBD2 (6 bases). CDR1 is ENHRY and CDR2 is SYGVKD in the germline V gene. This CDR3 has 14 amino acids. Trimming took 10 bases from V and 0 from J, leaving 14 bases between them. In nucleotides, the CDR3 is TGTGCCACGGGGCCGGGGGATAGCACAGATACGCAGTATTTT. The encoded protein is CATGPGDSTDTQYF.

This clonotype was seen ten or more times. The chain carries TRBV30 and TRBJ2-2, with D unresolved. From germline, CDR1 is GTSNPN and CDR2 SVGIG (reference sequence). The CDR3 is made up of 14 amino acids. V was clipped by 0 bases and J by 9 bases, with 14 bases between them. CDR3 sequence: CAWSVRPNFRELFF. In nucleotides, the CDR3 is TGTGCCTGGAGTGTCAGACCCAACTTTCGGGAGCTGTTTTTT.